This TCR beta chain was profiled in a study of T cell repertoires in cytomegalovirus infection. Trimming removed 2 bases from V and 2 bases from J; junction bases left unmatched: 12. Germline V gene lookup returns CDR1 DFQATT and CDR2 SNEGSKA (reference sequence). The CDR3 spans 17 residues. Via MiXCR, TCRdb re-called the reads, giving one row per CDR3 protein. Of a few hundred thousand distinct CDR3 sequences listed, about 39% are singletons. Findings and caveats of the study: Ex vivo, HLA-C-restricted CMV-specific TCR beta clonotypes prevailed over the rest of the response.

As concerns this clonotype: The antigen is not known.

The genes are TRBV20-1 and TRBJ2-5, with 9 bases identical to TRBD1. The receptor was derived from a human donor in good health (CMV status not recorded). Some clones in this sample may be carry-over from other donors' samples. The starting material was cultured PBMCs, obtained from culture after CMV antigen stimulation. Here the CDR3 reads CSARLQGQGGGQETQYF. CDR3 in DNA: TGCAGTGCTAGATTACAGGGACAGGGTGGGGGGCAAGAGACCCAGTACTTC.